This T cell receptor beta chain came from a study of blood T cells in healthy people across ages. This CDR3 contains 15 residues. Trimming took 0 bases from V and 8 from J, leaving 16 bases between them. Germline lookup yields CDR1 MGHDK and CDR2 SYGVNS. A second PCR, run for roughly 7 to 11 cycles, used a sample-barcoded 5' primer plus a J-beta primer mix. TCRdb called the 5' RACE reads again in MiXCR, with one record for every CDR3 protein. The sample consists of around 1,900,000 distinct CDR3 sequences, about 39% of them appearing once. Sequenced material: blood. The chain links TRBV25-1 to TRBJ2-5, with TRBD2 as a possible D gene (5 bases). The sequence was collected from a human donor in good health. CDR3 sequence reads: CASSEYFPGSKTQYF. DNA of the CDR3: TGTGCCAGCAGTGAATATTTCCCGGGAAGTAAAACCCAGTACTTC.